This T cell receptor (beta chain) is drawn from a study of vaccination and CD4 T cells after COVID-19. Overall study: Across the group, participants received two doses of either BNT162b2 or mRNA-1273 vaccine. Post-COVID samples were collected a median about 97 days following diagnosis, spanning 35 to 161. The interval from dose two to post-vaccine sampling had a median of around 79 days, and it ranged from 14 to 241.

Time point noted: late sampling 161 to 241 days after vaccination in a few convalescent patients. Positivity by PCR occurred from March to December 2020, a period that predated US Alpha, Beta and Delta variants. A single record per CDR3 protein comes from TCRdb applying MiXCR to the PCR reads. The table shows 30,000 or so distinct CDR3 sequences, with approximately 53% occurring only once. The germline gives CDR1 MNHEY, CDR2 SVGAGI. Trimming cost V 0 bases and J 0 bases, with 8 bases left between them. The CDR3 contains 15 residues. This receptor was obtained from a human donor who had recovered from COVID-19. This chain links TRBV6-5 with TRBJ2-5, with D possibly matching TRBD2 (5 bases). The input for sequencing was CD4+ T cells from blood, taken about 7 months after SARS-CoV-2 vaccination. The CDR3 sequence: CASSYSDWNQETQYF. The CDR3 DNA reads as TGTGCCAGCAGTTACTCGGACTGGAACCAAGAGACCCAGTACTTC.